This T cell receptor (beta chain) was retrieved from a study of chemoradiotherapy in HPV16-positive cancers. On the study more broadly: A couple of HPV16-positive patients' cells yielded candidate HPV-specific clones and common motifs. General study results and limits: In HPV16-positive patients, HPV-responsive T-cell expansion tracked better recurrence-free survival.

As regards this clone: The antigen remains unidentified.

V was cut by 4 bases and J by 4 bases, with 16 bases left in between. CDR3 length: 16 residues. The germline V gene encodes CDR1 SEHNR and CDR2 FQNEAQ (reference sequence). TCRdb keeps only in-frame clones here, not all; method: immunoSEQ multiplex PCR. The top ten clones hold over 2.5% of a sample with 12,000 or so clones, roughly nine tenths of them seen once. The sequence was obtained from a human donor with HPV-associated anogenital cancer. The gene calls are TRBV7-9 and TRBJ1-4, with D possibly matching TRBD1 (6 bases). Sequencing used blood, obtained from a patient who underwent chemoradiotherapy. The CDR3 DNA follows: TGTGCCAGCAGCTCCTTAGTGCAGGGGCATAATGAAAAACTGTTTTTT. Amino acids: CASSSLVQGHNEKLFF.